These T cell receptor beta chains were read from a single sample in a study of blood T cell repertoires in COVID-19. The data were produced by immunoSEQ multiplex PCR, yet TCRdb's version contains in-frame clones alone and is incomplete. The data hold approximately 170,000 clones, with 84% observed a single time. Sequencing was done on a sample of peripheral blood. The receptors here all came from a woman in her seventies with COVID-19, enrolled during active disease. Both conserved end residues are part of each CDR3. D genes are given only for firm matches. The listing skips clone size in some rows; elsewhere it reads once, few, many or a size class.

TRBV5-6,NA,NA,TRBJ2-7,CASSLALEQYF,TGTGCCAGCAGCTTGGCCCTCGAGCAGTACTTC
TRBV19,NA,NA,TRBJ2-6,CASRSEGAGANVLTF,TGTGCCAGTAGGAGCGAGGGTGCTGGGGCCAACGTCCTGACTTTC
TRBV19,NA,NA,TRBJ1-3,CASSITRDSGNTIYF,TGTGCCAGTAGTATAACCCGGGACTCTGGAAACACCATATATTTT
TRBV19,NA,NA,TRBJ1-1,CASTLQGWGNTEAFF,TGTGCCAGTACCTTACAGGGATGGGGGAACACTGAAGCTTTCTTT
TRBV29-1,TRBD2,NA,TRBJ2-3,CSVKRLAGGTSTDTQYF,TGCAGCGTTAAGCGTCTAGCGGGAGGCACTAGCACAGATACGCAGTATTTT
TRBV6-2/TRBV6-3,TRBD1,NA,TRBJ1-6,CASSSLNWTGGSPLHF,TGTGCCAGCAGTTCTTTGAATTGGACAGGGGGTTCACCCCTCCACTTT
TRBV5-6,TRBD1,NA,TRBJ1-4,CASSLGTGVEKLFF,TGTGCCAGCAGCTTGGGGACAGGGGTTGAAAAACTGTTTTTT
TRBV28,NA,NA,TRBJ1-5,CASMEGQEGQPQHF,TGTGCCAGCATGGAGGGGCAGGAGGGACAGCCCCAGCATTTT
TRBV5-6,TRBD2,NA,TRBJ2-2,CASSLSKREPNTGELFF,TGTGCCAGCAGCTTGTCTAAGCGGGAGCCGAACACCGGGGAGCTGTTTTTT
TRBV11-3,TRBD2,NA,TRBJ2-5,CASSSGLATQETQYF,TGTGCCAGCAGCTCGGGACTAGCTACCCAAGAGACCCAGTACTTC
TRBV6-5,TRBD2,once,TRBJ2-2,CASNGGGFLTGELFF,TGTGCCAGCAACGGGGGGGGGTTCCTCACCGGGGAGCTGTTTTTT
TRBV30,NA,few,TRBJ1-6,CAWQQARTPLHF,TGTGCCTGGCAACAGGCTCGGACACCCCTCCACTTT
TRBV7-9,TRBD2,NA,TRBJ2-1,CASSLIAGDEQFF,TGTGCCAGCAGCCTGATAGCGGGCGATGAGCAGTTCTTC
TRBV6-5,NA,NA,TRBJ1-2,CASSYSRPPYGYTF,TGTGCCAGCAGTTACTCGAGGCCACCCTATGGCTACACCTTC
TRBV29-1,NA,NA,TRBJ2-1,CSVVLQIARVSYNEQFF,TGCAGCGTTGTCCTCCAAATAGCGAGAGTTTCCTACAATGAGCAGTTCTTC
TRBV10-3,TRBD1,NA,TRBJ1-4,CAISEGTGGDEKLFF,TGTGCCATCAGTGAGGGGACAGGGGGCGATGAAAAACTGTTTTTT
TRBV19,TRBD2,NA,TRBJ2-7,CASSPVAGAPYEQYF,TGTGCCAGTAGTCCCGTAGCGGGAGCACCCTACGAGCAGTACTTC
TRBV24-1,TRBD1,NA,TRBJ1-5,CATQGAAGQPQHF,TGTGCCACACAGGGGGCGGCCGGTCAGCCCCAGCATTTT
TRBV28,NA,NA,TRBJ1-2,CASSGQRGYTF,TGTGCCAGCAGTGGTCAGCGTGGCTACACCTTC
TRBV11-2,TRBD1,NA,TRBJ2-3,CASSLGVTGGADTQYF,TGTGCCAGCAGCTTAGGGGTGACAGGGGGTGCAGATACGCAGTATTTT
TRBV28,NA,NA,TRBJ2-1,CASIAGPAYNEQFF,TGTGCCAGCATAGCCGGCCCCGCCTACAATGAGCAGTTCTTC
TRBV29-1,TRBD1,NA,TRBJ1-2,CSVGLGTGDGYTF,TGCAGCGTGGGCCTGGGGACAGGAGATGGCTACACCTTC
TRBV19,TRBD2,NA,TRBJ2-3,CASSPTRARQRVGGGAGNTQYF,TGTGCCAGTAGTCCTACAAGGGCTCGACAGAGAGTTGGGGGGGGAGCTGGCAATACGCAGTATTTT
TRBV6-1,TRBD1,NA,TRBJ2-2,CASSRDRDTGELFF,TGTGCCAGCAGCCGGGACAGGGATACCGGGGAGCTGTTTTTT
TRBV23-1,TRBD1,once,TRBJ1-2,CASSQSSYEDRVVGYTF,TGCGCCAGCAGTCAATCATCATATGAGGACAGGGTCGTTGGCTACACCTTC
TRBV18,TRBD1,NA,TRBJ2-7,CASSPQGDRGQEQYF,TGTGCCAGCTCACCACAAGGGGACAGGGGGCAAGAGCAGTACTTC
TRBV7-3,TRBD1,NA,TRBJ1-2,CASSIYTGGFYGYTF,TGTGCCAGCAGCATATACACAGGGGGCTTCTATGGCTACACCTTC
TRBV27,NA,NA,TRBJ1-6,CASRDDTRSSNSPLHF,TGTGCCAGCCGGGATGATACCAGGTCATCAAATTCACCCCTCCACTTT
TRBV30,NA,once,TRBJ2-1,CAWSLGVGEQFF,TGTGCCTGGAGTCTGGGCGTAGGTGAGCAGTTCTTC
TRBV2,NA,NA,TRBJ2-5,CASRRKETQYF,TGTGCCAGCAGGAGAAAGGAGACCCAGTACTTC
TRBV2,NA,NA,TRBJ1-2,CANTGGFRGSLRRDYGYTF,TGTGCCAACACGGGTGGGTTTAGGGGAAGTTTGAGGAGAGACTATGGCTACACCTTC
TRBV11-1,TRBD1,NA,TRBJ1-6,CASSRRPGGDNSPLHF,TGTGCCAGCAGCCGCCGTCCAGGGGGCGATAATTCACCCCTCCACTTT
TRBV6-1,TRBD2,NA,TRBJ2-2,CASSESGAGLAGSTTGELFF,TGTGCCAGCAGTGAATCAGGGGCGGGACTAGCGGGAAGTACCACCGGGGAGCTGTTTTTT
TRBV12-3/TRBV12-4,NA,NA,TRBJ1-1,CATKGVWGTEAFF,TGTGCCACTAAAGGGGTGTGGGGCACTGAAGCTTTCTTT
TRBV5-8,TRBD1,NA,TRBJ2-1,CASSLVTGQANEQFF,TGTGCCAGCAGCCTTGTTACCGGACAGGCCAATGAGCAGTTCTTC